This passage covers 5 T cell receptor beta chains from one sample sequenced in a study of CD8 T cells in Susac syndrome. A quantity of about 0.5 to 1 ug RNA underwent reverse transcription using random hexamers. In TCRdb, the immunoSEQ multiplex PCR reads were re-called with MiXCR into one record per CDR3 protein. The table has approximately 140,000 distinct CDR3 sequences, 94% seen once. Sequencing was done on a sample of CD8+ T cells from PBMCs. These receptors all come from a human donor in good health.

This chain uses TRBV7-9 with TRBJ1-2; D call uncertain. The germline gives CDR1 SEHNR, CDR2 FQNEAQ (reference sequence). The CDR3 is 11 amino acids. V lost 2 bases and J 7 bases, leaving 5 bases between the germline ends. The CDR3: CASSLIPGYTF. The DNA of the CDR3 is TGTGCCAGCAGCTTAATCCCTGGCTACACCTTC.

V is TRBV6-6 and J is TRBJ2-3; the D call may be TRBD1 or TRBD2 (5 bases each). The CDR3 extends over 15 amino acids. V was clipped by 1 base and J by 2 bases, with 10 bases between them. Germline CDR1 MNHNY, CDR2 SVGAGI (reference sequence). CDR3 residues: CASSYYGTFTDTQYF. CDR3 sequence (DNA): TGTGCCAGCAGTTACTATGGGACGTTCACAGATACGCAGTATTTT.

This clonotype showed up just once. CDR3 nucleotides: TGTGCCAGTAGTCCCCCGGACACCGGCACAGATACGCAGTATTTT. Translation gives CASSPPDTGTDTQYF. V usage is TRBV19 and J usage is TRBJ2-3, with D maybe TRBD1 (5 bases). Per germline, CDR1 LNHDA and CDR2 SQIVND (reference sequence). The CDR3 totals 15 residues. The V end was cut by 5 bases, the J end by 1 base, with 13 bases between.

The chain is built from TRBV2 and TRBJ2-3, with D tentatively TRBD2 (6 bases). CDR1 is SNHLY and CDR2 is FYNNEI in the germline V gene. This CDR3 has 14 amino acids. V lost 1 base, J lost 1 base, and 6 bases lay in between. The CDR3 protein is CASSEVAGTDTQYF. Here the CDR3 DNA reads TGTGCCAGCAGTGAAGTAGCGGGCACAGATACGCAGTATTTT.

Only a few counts were recorded for this clonotype. This sequence joins TRBV9 and TRBJ1-1; D is perhaps TRBD1 (5 bases). Trimming cost V 0 bases and J 1 base, with 7 bases left between them. CDR3 length equals 14 residues. Looked up from germline, CDR1 is SGDLS and CDR2 is YYNGEE. DNA of the CDR3: TGTGCCAGCAGCGTAGGTGGGGCGAACACTGAAGCTTTCTTT. Translation: CASSVGGANTEAFF.